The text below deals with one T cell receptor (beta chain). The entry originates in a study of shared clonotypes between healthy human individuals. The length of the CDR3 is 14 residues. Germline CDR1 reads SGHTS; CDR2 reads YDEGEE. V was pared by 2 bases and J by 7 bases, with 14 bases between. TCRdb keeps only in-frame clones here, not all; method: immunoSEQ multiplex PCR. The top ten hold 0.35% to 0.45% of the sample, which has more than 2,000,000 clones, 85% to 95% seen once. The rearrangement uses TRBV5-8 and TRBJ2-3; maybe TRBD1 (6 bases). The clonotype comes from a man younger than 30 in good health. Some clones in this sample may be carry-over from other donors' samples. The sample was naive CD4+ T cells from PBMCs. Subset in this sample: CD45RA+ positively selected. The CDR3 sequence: CASSFGTSGNTQYF. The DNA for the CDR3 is TGTGCCAGCAGCTTTGGGACATCGGGGAATACGCAGTATTTT.